These 9 T cell receptor beta chains originate from one sample sequenced in a study of T cells in Graves' hyperthyroidism and ophthalmopathy. RNA transcripts provided the source from which TCR beta CDR3 regions were amplified. The primer set for the first-round RT-PCR of the TCR CDR3 was HTBI. TCRdb called the multiplex PCR reads again in MiXCR, with one record for every CDR3 protein. The sample yields around 600,000 distinct CDR3 sequences, about 45% seen once. Sequencing was carried out using peripheral blood or thyroid tissue (not recorded which). The receptors here all came from an adult man with Graves' disease, either hyperthyroidism or ophthalmopathy (not recorded which).

This clonotype occurred many times. V is TRBV25-1 and J is TRBJ1-1; D unclear. Germline CDR1 MGHDK, CDR2 SYGVNS. V was shortened by 10 bases and J by 7 bases, with 13 bases between the two germline ends. CDR3 length: 11 residues. CDR3 sequence: CAIRVGIEAFF. The CDR3 DNA sequence: TGTGCCATCCGTGTGGGGATTGAAGCTTTCTTT.

This clonotype was seen ten or more times. This chain links TRBV12-3 or TRBV12-4 with TRBJ1-1; D uncertain. V dropped 5 bases and J dropped 5 bases, with 6 bases sitting between them. The CDR3 has 11 residues. Here the CDR3 DNA reads TGTGCCAGCAGTGCATCAACTGAAGCTTTCTTT. This gives the protein CASSASTEAFF.

This clonotype showed up many times. The gene calls are TRBV12-3 or TRBV12-4 and TRBJ2-7; a possible D gene is TRBD1 (6 bases). Trimming took 2 bases from V and 3 from J, leaving 11 bases between them. This CDR3 region has 14 residues. CDR3 sequence: CASSLTPRGYEQYF. The CDR3 coding sequence is TGTGCCAGCAGTTTAACACCCAGGGGCTACGAGCAGTACTTC.

This clonotype showed up just a few times. The chain has TRBV12-3 or TRBV12-4 and TRBJ2-7; D unclear. CDR3 length: 13 amino acids. V lost 2 bases to trimming and J lost 1 base, with 6 bases between them. In DNA form, the CDR3 reads TGTGCCAGCAGTTTATACCTGTCCTACGAGCAGTACTTC. Amino acids: CASSLYLSYEQYF.

This chain joins TRBV18 and TRBJ1-4; D might be TRBD1 (6 bases). Germline V lookup: CDR1 KGHSH, CDR2 LQKENI. This CDR3 comprises 12 residues. V lost 6 bases, J lost 12 bases, and 14 bases lay in between. CDR3 DNA sequence: TGTGCCAGCTCTCCAGGGGTCTTGGAACTGTTTTTT. This encodes CASSPGVLELFF.

The rearrangement joins TRBV20-1 to TRBJ1-4; 7 bases map to TRBD1. Germline V gene lookup returns CDR1 DFQATT and CDR2 SNEGSKA (reference sequence). This CDR3 spans 14 amino acids. Trimming removed 6 bases from V and 8 bases from J; junction bases left unmatched: 12. CDR3: CSASSEGQKEKLFF. The DNA of the CDR3 is TGCAGTGCCAGCAGTGAGGGACAGAAGGAAAAACTGTTTTTT.

The chain employs TRBV7-9 and TRBJ1-2; 10 bases line up with TRBD1. This CDR3 comprises 14 residues. Looked up from germline, CDR1 is SEHNR and CDR2 is FQNEAQ (reference sequence). The ends lost 7 bases at V and 4 bases at J; junction bases unmatched: 6. CDR3 in DNA: TGTGCCAGCAACTCCGGGACAGGGGCCTATGGCTACACCTTC. Translating it yields CASNSGTGAYGYTF. The variable domain in full, with the rest retrieved from reference TRBV7-9 and TRBJ1-2, is DTGVSQNPRHKITKRGQNVTFRCDPISEHNRLYWYRQTLGQGPEFLTYFQNEAQLEKSRLLSDRFSAERPKGSFSTLEIQRTEQGDSAMYLCASNSGTGAYGYTFGSGTRLTVV.

The chain recombines TRBV20-1 with TRBJ2-5, with D hard to call. Germline V gives CDR1 DFQATT, CDR2 SNEGSKA (reference sequence). This CDR3 contains 16 residues. Trimming took 5 bases from V and 5 from J, leaving 24 bases between them. The DNA of the CDR3 is TGCAGTGCTCAAGGAGTGGAGCGCGACTCGCGGGAGACCCAGTACTTC. It specifies CSAQGVERDSRETQYF.

This clonotype appeared a few times. The chain joins TRBV20-1 to TRBJ2-7; TRBD1 agrees at 9 bases. Germline-derived CDR1 and CDR2 are DFQATT and SNEGSKA (reference sequence). The CDR3 loop spans 14 amino acids. V shed 5 bases and J 3 bases; nucleotides not matched to a gene: 8. CDR3 sequence (DNA): TGCAGTGCTCGCAGTCGACAGGGGGACTACGAGCAGTACTTC. It codes for CSARSRQGDYEQYF.